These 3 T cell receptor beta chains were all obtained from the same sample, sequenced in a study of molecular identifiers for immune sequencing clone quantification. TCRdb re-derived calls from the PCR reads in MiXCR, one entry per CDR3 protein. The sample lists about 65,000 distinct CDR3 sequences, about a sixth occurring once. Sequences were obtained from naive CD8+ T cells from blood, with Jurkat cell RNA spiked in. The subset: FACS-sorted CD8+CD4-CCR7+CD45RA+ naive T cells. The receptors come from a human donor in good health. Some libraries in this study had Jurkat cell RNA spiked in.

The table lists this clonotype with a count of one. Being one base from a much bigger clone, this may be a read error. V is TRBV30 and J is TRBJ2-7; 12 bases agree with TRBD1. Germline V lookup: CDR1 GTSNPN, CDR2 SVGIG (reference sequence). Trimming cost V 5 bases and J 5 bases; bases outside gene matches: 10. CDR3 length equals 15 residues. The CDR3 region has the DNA TGTGCCTGGGTGTCGACGGGACAGGGGGCCAACGAGCAGTACTTC. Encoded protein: CAWVSTGQGANEQYF.

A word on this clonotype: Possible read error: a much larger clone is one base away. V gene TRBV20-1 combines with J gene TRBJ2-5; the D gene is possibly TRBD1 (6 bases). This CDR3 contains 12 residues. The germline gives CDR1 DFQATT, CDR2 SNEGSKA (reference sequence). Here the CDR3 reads CGARQVQETQYF. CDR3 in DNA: TGCGGTGCTAGACAGGTCCAAGAGACCCAGTACTTC.

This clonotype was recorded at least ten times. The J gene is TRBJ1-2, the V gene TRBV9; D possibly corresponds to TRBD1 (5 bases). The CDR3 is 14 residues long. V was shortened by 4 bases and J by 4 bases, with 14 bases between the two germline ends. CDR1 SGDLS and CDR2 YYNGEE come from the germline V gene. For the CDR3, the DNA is TGTGCCAGCAGCTCCGGGACGGATGTCTATGGCTACACCTTC. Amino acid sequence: CASSSGTDVYGYTF.